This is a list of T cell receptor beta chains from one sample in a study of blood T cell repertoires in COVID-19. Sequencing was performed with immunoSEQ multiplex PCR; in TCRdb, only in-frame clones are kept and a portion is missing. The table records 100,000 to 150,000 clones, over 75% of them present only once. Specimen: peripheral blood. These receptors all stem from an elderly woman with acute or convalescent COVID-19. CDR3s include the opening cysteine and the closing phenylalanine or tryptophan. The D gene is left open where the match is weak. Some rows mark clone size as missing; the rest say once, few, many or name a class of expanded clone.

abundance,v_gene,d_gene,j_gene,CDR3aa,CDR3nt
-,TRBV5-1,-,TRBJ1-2,CASSWGTSNYGYTF,TGCGCCAGCAGCTGGGGGACATCCAACTATGGCTACACCTTC
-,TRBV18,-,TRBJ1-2,CASSPPAGASGYTF,TGTGCCAGCTCACCACCGGCAGGGGCGAGCGGCTACACCTTC
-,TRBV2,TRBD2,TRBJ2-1,CASRLAVVHGNEQFF,TGTGCCAGCCGACTAGCGGTGGTACATGGCAATGAGCAGTTCTTC
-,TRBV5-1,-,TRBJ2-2,CASSLGQSITGELFF,TGCGCCAGCAGCTTAGGACAGTCTATTACCGGGGAGCTGTTTTTT
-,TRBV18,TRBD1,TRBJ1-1,CAMRQGTNTEAFF,TGTGCCATGCGACAGGGGACGAACACTGAAGCTTTCTTT
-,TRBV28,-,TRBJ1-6,CASKSGNSPLHF,TGTGCCAGCAAATCGGGGAACTCACCCCTCCACTTT
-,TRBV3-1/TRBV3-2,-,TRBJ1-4,CASSQGQGVGKLFF,TGTGCCAGCAGCCAAGGTCAAGGGGTCGGAAAACTGTTTTTT
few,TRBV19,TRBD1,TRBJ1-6,CASSLTGGPDSPLHF,TGTGCCAGTAGTCTTACAGGGGGTCCAGATTCACCCCTCCACTTT
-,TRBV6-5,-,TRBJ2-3,CASKRGGLTDTQYF,TGTGCCAGCAAGAGGGGGGGTCTCACAGATACGCAGTATTTT
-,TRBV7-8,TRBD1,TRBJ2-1,CASSFNTGAPPFF,TGTGCCAGCAGCTTTAATACAGGGGCCCCGCCGTTCTTC
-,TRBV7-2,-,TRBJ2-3,CASSPGSGVPGYTQYF,TGTGCCAGCAGCCCAGGTTCGGGGGTTCCGGGGTATACGCAGTATTTT
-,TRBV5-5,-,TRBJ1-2,CASSLEQFNYGYTF,TGTGCCAGCAGCTTGGAACAGTTCAACTATGGCTACACCTTC
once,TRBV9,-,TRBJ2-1,CASSPTGSYSYNEQFF,TGTGCCAGCAGCCCCACCGGTAGTTACTCCTACAATGAGCAGTTCTTC
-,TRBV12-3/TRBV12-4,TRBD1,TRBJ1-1,CASRDREGTEAFF,TGTGCCAGCAGGGACAGGGAGGGGACTGAAGCTTTCTTT
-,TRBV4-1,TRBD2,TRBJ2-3,CASSQEGLAGGTDTQYF,TGCGCCAGCAGCCAAGAGGGCCTAGCGGGGGGGACAGATACGCAGTATTTT
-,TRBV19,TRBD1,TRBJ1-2,CASSYRGPLYGYTF,TGTGCCAGTAGCTACAGGGGGCCCTTGTATGGCTACACCTTC
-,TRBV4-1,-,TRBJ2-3,CASSQGGRAIATDTQYF,TGCGCCAGCAGTCAAGGTGGCAGGGCAATTGCCACAGATACGCAGTATTTT
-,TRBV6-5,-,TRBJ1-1,CASSYSFGGNTEAFF,TGTGCCAGCAGTTACTCGTTCGGGGGGAACACTGAAGCTTTCTTT
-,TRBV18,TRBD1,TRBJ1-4,CASSPDRGGEKLFF,TGTGCCAGCTCACCGGACAGGGGCGGCGAAAAACTGTTTTTT
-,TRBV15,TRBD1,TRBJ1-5,CATSRRQGTYSNQPQHF,TGTGCCACCAGCCGGAGACAGGGGACCTATAGCAATCAGCCCCAGCATTTT
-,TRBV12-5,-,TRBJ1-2,CASGPGSKANYGYTF,TGTGCTAGTGGTCCCGGGTCCAAAGCTAACTATGGCTACACCTTC
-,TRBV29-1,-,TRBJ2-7,CSVAVLAGEQYF,TGCAGCGTTGCCGTCCTCGCCGGGGAGCAGTACTTC
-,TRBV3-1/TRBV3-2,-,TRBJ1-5,CASSQVYRVGQPQHF,TGTGCCAGCAGCCAGGTATACAGGGTCGGTCAGCCCCAGCATTTT
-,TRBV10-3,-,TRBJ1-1,CAISGIVGAEAFF,TGTGCCATCAGTGGGATAGTAGGGGCTGAAGCTTTCTTT
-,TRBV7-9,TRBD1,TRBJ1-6,CASSLGTGGYNSPLHF,TGTGCCAGCAGCTTGGGTACAGGGGGCTATAATTCACCCCTCCACTTT
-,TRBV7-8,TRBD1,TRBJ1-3,CASSPQGASGNTIYF,TGTGCCAGCAGCCCTCAGGGGGCCTCTGGAAACACCATATATTTT
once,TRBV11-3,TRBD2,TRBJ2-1,CASSLVPSGVYNEQFF,TGTGCCAGCAGCTTAGTTCCTAGCGGGGTATACAATGAGCAGTTCTTC
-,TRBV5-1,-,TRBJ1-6,CASSLEQGGISPLHF,TGCGCCAGCAGCTTGGAACAGGGAGGGATTTCACCCCTCCACTTT
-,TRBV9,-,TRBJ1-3,CASSTLGGASGNTIYF,TGTGCCAGCAGCACCCTCGGGGGGGCCTCTGGAAACACCATATATTTT
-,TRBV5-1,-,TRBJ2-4,CASSSRPRGSAKNIQYF,TGCGCCAGCAGCTCCCGTCCACGGGGGAGCGCCAAAAACATTCAGTACTTC
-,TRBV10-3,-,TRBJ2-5,CAIAGGRGGETQYF,TGTGCCATCGCCGGGGGAAGGGGAGGAGAGACCCAGTACTTC
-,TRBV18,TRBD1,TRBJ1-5,CASSTGANQPQHF,TGTGCCAGCTCAACAGGGGCCAATCAGCCCCAGCATTTT
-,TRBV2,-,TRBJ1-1,CASSAGSEAFF,TGTGCCAGCAGCGCAGGGTCAGAAGCTTTCTTT
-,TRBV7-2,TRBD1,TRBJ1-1,CASSLGQGVLAFF,TGTGCCAGCAGCTTGGGACAGGGGGTATTAGCTTTCTTT
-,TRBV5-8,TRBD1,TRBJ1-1,CASSSRTGNPEAFF,TGTGCCAGCAGTTCACGGACAGGGAACCCTGAAGCTTTCTTT